These 12 T cell receptor beta chains were sequenced from one sample in a study of T cells in tuberculosis. Here immunoSEQ multiplex PCR was the method, and the copy in TCRdb shows in-frame clones only, minus some. Here the sample spans 31,000 or so clones, approximately 85% being singletons. Time point denoted: new active TB diagnosis, blood taken before or within 7 days of starting treatment. This specimen was PBMCs, taken at tuberculosis diagnosis. The receptors here all came from an adult with tuberculosis.

This clone was recorded only once. The chain recombines TRBV19 with TRBJ1-1; 7 bases are shared with TRBD1. The V gene's germline CDR1 is LNHDA and CDR2 SQIVND (reference sequence). The CDR3 spans 16 residues. Losses at the gene ends were 5 bases for V and 5 bases for J; bases not matched to a gene: 14. The CDR3 spells CASSPAHEDRTTEAFF. CDR3 sequence (DNA): TGTGCCAGTAGTCCCGCCCATGAGGACAGGACTACTGAAGCTTTCTTT.

In this sample, this clone turned up once. J is TRBJ1-2 and V is TRBV6-6, with 8 bases aligning to TRBD1. The CDR3 sequence is 14 residues long. Germline V CDR1 and CDR2: MNHNY, SVGAGI (reference sequence). V trimming: 5 bases; J trimming: 7 bases; junction bases outside the gene matches: 9. For the CDR3, the DNA is TGTGCCAGCAGTGCCGAACAGGGGGGGGCTGGCTACACCTTC. Translated, it gives CASSAEQGGAGYTF.

The chain uses TRBV28 and TRBJ1-2; D may be TRBD1 (5 bases). The CDR3 is 14 residues long. Trimming removed 2 bases from V and 2 bases from J, with 9 bases in between. CDR1 and CDR2 from the germline V gene are MDHEN and SYDVKM. CDR3 region: CASSLNGGNYGYTF. In nucleotides, the CDR3 is TGTGCCAGCAGTTTAAACGGGGGGAACTATGGCTACACCTTC.

This clone has more than one count but fewer than ten. J is TRBJ2-1 and V is TRBV2; 9 bases match TRBD2. This CDR3 contains 15 residues. The junction had 6 bases not matched to a gene; V was cut back by 6 bases and J by 3 bases. The germline V gene has CDR1 SNHLY and CDR2 FYNNEI. Written as DNA, the CDR3 is TGTGCCAGCAGCGCCCAAGCGGGAGGCTACAATGAGCAGTTCTTC. Protein product: CASSAQAGGYNEQFF. Complete variable domain (other parts from reference TRBV2 and TRBJ2-1): EPEVTQTPSHQVTQMGQEVILRCVPISNHLYFYWYRQILGQKVEFLVSFYNNEISEKSEIFDDQFSVERPDGSNFTLKIRSTKLEDSAMYFCASSAQAGGYNEQFFGPGTRLTVL.

This rearrangement joins TRBV5-5 to TRBJ2-7, with 7 bases identical to TRBD1. Germline-derived CDR1 and CDR2 are SGHKS and YYEKEE (reference sequence). V gave up 4 bases and J gave up 5 bases; unmatched junction bases: 15. The CDR3 runs 16 residues. The CDR3 region has the DNA TGTGCCAGCAGCCAATTTCCAGGGGGTAATAGCGACGAGCAGTACTTC. Translation gives CASSQFPGGNSDEQYF.

The chain is built from TRBV5-1 and TRBJ1-5; TRBD1 aligns across 7 bases. The V segment lost 0 bases and the J segment 5 bases; nucleotides outside the gene matches: 2. Germline CDR1 reads SGHRS; CDR2 reads YFSETQ. The CDR3 runs 14 residues. The CDR3 loop is CASSLEGADQPQHF. DNA for the CDR3: TGCGCCAGCAGCTTGGAGGGGGCGGATCAGCCCCAGCATTTT. The full variable domain, its missing parts supplied by reference TRBV5-1 and TRBJ1-5, is KAGVTQTPRYLIKTRGQQVTLSCSPISGHRSVSWYQQTPGQGLQFLFEYFSETQRNKGNFPGRFSGRQFSNSRSEMNVSTLELGDSALYLCASSLEGADQPQHFGDGTRLSIL.

This chain uses TRBV21-1 with TRBJ2-1; the table's D call, TRBD1, has no DNA check behind it. TRBV21-1 is labeled a pseudogene. The CDR3 length is 15 residues. The DNA for the CDR3 is TGTGCCAGCAGCAACGGCTCAGGGGGCAGGAATGAGCAGTTCTTC. Translating it yields CASSNGSGGRNEQFF.

The chain joins TRBV13 to TRBJ2-5, with D perhaps matching TRBD2 (6 bases). Trimming took off 3 bases at V and 3 bases at J, with 8 bases between the two ends. The CDR3 has 13 residues. Germline loops: CDR1 PRHDT, CDR2 FYEKMQ (reference sequence). CDR3 sequence reads: CASSLGGEETQYF. CDR3 sequence (DNA): TGTGCCAGCAGCTTGGGCGGGGAAGAGACCCAGTACTTC.

Relative to its sample, this clone is medium-sized. The V call is TRBV15, the J call TRBJ2-1; perhaps TRBD2 as D (5 bases). Trimming left V 1 base short and J 2 bases short, with 9 bases between. Germline CDR1 reads LNHNV; CDR2 reads YYDKDF (reference sequence). CDR3 size: 15 residues. CDR3 protein: CATSRGADTYNEQFF. The CDR3, as DNA: TGTGCCACCAGCAGAGGAGCGGATACCTACAATGAGCAGTTCTTC.

V is TRBV30 and J is TRBJ1-5; D may be TRBD1 (5 bases). V gave up 1 base and J gave up 4 bases, with 8 bases separating them. Germline V gives CDR1 GTSNPN, CDR2 SVGIG (reference sequence). There are 13 residues in the CDR3. The CDR3 coding sequence is TGTGCCTGGAGTGGTGGGGCGAATCAGCCCCAGCATTTT. Protein sequence: CAWSGGANQPQHF.

The chain carries TRBV28 and TRBJ2-7, with 9 positions matching TRBD2. Trimming removed 7 bases from V and 0 bases from J; junction bases left unmatched: 7. This CDR3 contains 15 residues. Germline V gives CDR1 MDHEN, CDR2 SYDVKM. The CDR3 is CASKFSGGPSYEQYF. CDR3 sequence (DNA): TGTGCCAGCAAATTTAGCGGGGGCCCCTCCTACGAGCAGTACTTC.

The chain links TRBV25-1 to TRBJ2-2; TRBD1 is a possible D gene (6 bases). V dropped 10 bases and J dropped 1 base, with 13 bases sitting between them. Germline CDR1 and CDR2: MGHDK and SYGVNS. The CDR3 consists of 14 residues. The CDR3 region is CATTPTGNTGELFF. For the CDR3, the DNA is TGTGCCACCACACCGACAGGGAACACCGGGGAGCTGTTTTTT. Drawing the rest from reference TRBV25-1 and TRBJ2-2, the complete variable domain is EADIYQTPRYLVIGTGKKITLECSQTMGHDKMYWYQQDPGMELHLIHYSYGVNSTEKGDLSSESTVSRIRTEHFPLTLESARPSHTSQYLCATTPTGNTGELFFGEGSRLTVL.